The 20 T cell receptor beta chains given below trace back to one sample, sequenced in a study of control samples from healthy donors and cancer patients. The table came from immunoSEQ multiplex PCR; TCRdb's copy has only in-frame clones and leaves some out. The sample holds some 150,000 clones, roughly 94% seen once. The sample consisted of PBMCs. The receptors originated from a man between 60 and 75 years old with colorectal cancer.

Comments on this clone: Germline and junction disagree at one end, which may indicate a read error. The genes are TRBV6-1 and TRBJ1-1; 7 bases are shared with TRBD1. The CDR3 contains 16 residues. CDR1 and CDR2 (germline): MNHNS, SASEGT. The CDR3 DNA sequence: TGTGCCAGCAGCGAAGCAGGGGGATCAATGAACACTGAAGCTTTCTTT. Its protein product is CASSEAGGSMNTEAFF.

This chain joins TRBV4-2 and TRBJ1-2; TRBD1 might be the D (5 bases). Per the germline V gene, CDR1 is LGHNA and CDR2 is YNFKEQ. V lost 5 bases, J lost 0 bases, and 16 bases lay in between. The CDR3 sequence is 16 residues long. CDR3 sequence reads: CASSRAGTEANYGYTF. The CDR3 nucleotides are TGTGCCAGCAGCAGGGCCGGGACGGAAGCTAACTATGGCTACACCTTC.

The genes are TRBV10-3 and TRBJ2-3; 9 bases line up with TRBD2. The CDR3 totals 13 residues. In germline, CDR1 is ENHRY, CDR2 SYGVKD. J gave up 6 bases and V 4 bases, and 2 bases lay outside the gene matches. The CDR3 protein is CAISVSGGDTQYF. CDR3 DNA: TGTGCCATCAGTGTTAGCGGGGGTGATACGCAGTATTTT.

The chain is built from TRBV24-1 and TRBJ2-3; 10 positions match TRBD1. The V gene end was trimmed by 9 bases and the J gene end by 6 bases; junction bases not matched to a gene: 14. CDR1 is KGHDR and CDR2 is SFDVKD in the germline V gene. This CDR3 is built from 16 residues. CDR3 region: CATSNAGTGEDDTQYF. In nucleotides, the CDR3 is TGTGCCACCTCCAACGCCGGGACAGGGGAGGACGATACGCAGTATTTT.

The CDR3 sequence: CASSLGRTLNTGELFF. CDR3 bases: TGCGCCAGCAGCTTGGGACGGACATTGAACACCGGGGAGCTGTTTTTT. V and J are TRBV5-1 and TRBJ2-2; TRBD1 is a possible D gene (5 bases). The CDR3 spans 16 residues. Germline-derived CDR1 and CDR2 are SGHRS and YFSETQ. Trimming removed 0 bases from V and 1 base from J, with 10 bases in between.

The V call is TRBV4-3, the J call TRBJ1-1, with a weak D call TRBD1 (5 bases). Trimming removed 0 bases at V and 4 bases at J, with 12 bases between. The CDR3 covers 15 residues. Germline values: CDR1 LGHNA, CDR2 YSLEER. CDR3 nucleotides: TGCGCCAGCAGCCAAGATCGGGCTGGGGGCACTGAAGCTTTCTTT. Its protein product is CASSQDRAGGTEAFF.

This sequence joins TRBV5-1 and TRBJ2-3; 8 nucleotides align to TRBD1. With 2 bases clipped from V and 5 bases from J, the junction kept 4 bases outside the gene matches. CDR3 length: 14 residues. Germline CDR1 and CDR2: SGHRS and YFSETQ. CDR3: CASSLQGEVDTQYF. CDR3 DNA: TGCGCCAGCAGCTTACAGGGGGAGGTAGATACGCAGTATTTT. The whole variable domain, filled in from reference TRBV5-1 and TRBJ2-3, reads KAGVTQTPRYLIKTRGQQVTLSCSPISGHRSVSWYQQTPGQGLQFLFEYFSETQRNKGNFPGRFSGRQFSNSRSEMNVSTLELGDSALYLCASSLQGEVDTQYFGPGTRLTVL.

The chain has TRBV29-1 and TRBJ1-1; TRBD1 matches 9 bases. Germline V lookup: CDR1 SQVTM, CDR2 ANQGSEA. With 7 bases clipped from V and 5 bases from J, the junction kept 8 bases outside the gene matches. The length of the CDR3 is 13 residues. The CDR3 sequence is CSAKQGAGTEAFF. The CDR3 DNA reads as TGCAGCGCCAAACAGGGGGCGGGTACTGAAGCTTTCTTT. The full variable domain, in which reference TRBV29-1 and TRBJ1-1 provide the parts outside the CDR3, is SAVISQKPSRDICQRGTSLTIQCQVDSQVTMMFWYRQQPGQSLTLIATANQGSEATYESGFVIDKFPISRPNLTFSTLTVSNMSPEDSSIYLCSAKQGAGTEAFFGQGTRLTVV.

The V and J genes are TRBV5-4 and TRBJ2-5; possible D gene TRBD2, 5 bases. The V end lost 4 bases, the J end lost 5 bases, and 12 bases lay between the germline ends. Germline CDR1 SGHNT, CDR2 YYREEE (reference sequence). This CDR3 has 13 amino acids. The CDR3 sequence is CASSLPRGETQYF. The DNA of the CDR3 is TGTGCCAGCAGCCTACCCAGAGGGGAGACCCAGTACTTC.

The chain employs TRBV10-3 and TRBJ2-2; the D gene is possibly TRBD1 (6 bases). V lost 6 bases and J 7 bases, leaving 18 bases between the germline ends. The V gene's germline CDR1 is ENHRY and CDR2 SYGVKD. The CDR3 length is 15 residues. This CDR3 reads CAIRRTGPSGGELFF. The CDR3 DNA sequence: TGTGCCATCAGGAGAACAGGGCCCTCTGGCGGGGAGCTGTTTTTT.

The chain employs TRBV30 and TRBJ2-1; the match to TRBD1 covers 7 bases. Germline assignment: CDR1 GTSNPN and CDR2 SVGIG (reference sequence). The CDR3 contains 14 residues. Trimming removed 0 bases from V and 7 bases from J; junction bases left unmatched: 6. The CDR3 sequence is CAWSVTGVWNEQFF. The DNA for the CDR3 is TGTGCCTGGAGTGTTACAGGGGTTTGGAATGAGCAGTTCTTC.

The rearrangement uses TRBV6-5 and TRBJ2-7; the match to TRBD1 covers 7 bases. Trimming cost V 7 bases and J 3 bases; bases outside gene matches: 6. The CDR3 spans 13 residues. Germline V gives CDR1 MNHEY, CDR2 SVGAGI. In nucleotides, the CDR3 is TGTGCCAGCAAGGTTCCAGGGGGCTACGAGCAGTACTTC. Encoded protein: CASKVPGGYEQYF.

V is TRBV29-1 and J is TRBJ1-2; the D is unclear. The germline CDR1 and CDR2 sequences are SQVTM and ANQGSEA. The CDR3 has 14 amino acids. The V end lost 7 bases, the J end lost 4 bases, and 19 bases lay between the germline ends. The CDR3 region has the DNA TGCAGCGCCCTAACCACCCGGAGTTCCTATGGCTACACCTTC. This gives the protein CSALTTRSSYGYTF. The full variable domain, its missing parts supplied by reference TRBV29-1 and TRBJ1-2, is SAVISQKPSRDICQRGTSLTIQCQVDSQVTMMFWYRQQPGQSLTLIATANQGSEATYESGFVIDKFPISRPNLTFSTLTVSNMSPEDSSIYLCSALTTRSSYGYTFGSGTRLTVV.

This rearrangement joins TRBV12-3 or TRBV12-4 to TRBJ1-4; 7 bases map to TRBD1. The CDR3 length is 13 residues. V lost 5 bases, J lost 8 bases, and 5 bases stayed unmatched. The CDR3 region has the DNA TGTGCCAGCAGTCGACAGGGAGGAGAAAAACTGTTTTTT. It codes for CASSRQGGEKLFF.

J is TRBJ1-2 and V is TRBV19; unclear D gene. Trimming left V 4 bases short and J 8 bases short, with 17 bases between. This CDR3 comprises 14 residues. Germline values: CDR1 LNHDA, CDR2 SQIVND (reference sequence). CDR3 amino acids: CASSTSPGRAGYTF. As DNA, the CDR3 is TGTGCCAGTAGTACCTCACCGGGAAGGGCCGGCTACACCTTC. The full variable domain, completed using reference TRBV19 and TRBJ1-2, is DGGITQSPKYLFRKEGQNVTLSCEQNLNHDAMYWYRQDPGQGLRLIYYSQIVNDFQKGDIAEGYSVSREKKESFPLTVTSAQKNPTAFYLCASSTSPGRAGYTFGSGTRLTVV.

The CDR3 loop reads CASSFMGKQGGTYYNEQFF. CDR3 sequence (DNA): TGTGCCAGCAGCTTCATGGGAAAACAGGGGGGCACTTACTACAATGAGCAGTTCTTC. J is TRBJ2-1 and V is TRBV7-9; the match to TRBD1 covers 8 bases. V lost 3 bases and J lost 3; bases outside the gene matches: 16. The CDR3 runs 19 residues. CDR1 SEHNR and CDR2 FQNEAQ come from the germline V gene (reference sequence).

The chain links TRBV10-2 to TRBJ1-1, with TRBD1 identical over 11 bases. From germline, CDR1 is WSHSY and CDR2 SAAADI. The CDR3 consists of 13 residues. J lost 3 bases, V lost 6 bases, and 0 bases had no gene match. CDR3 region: CASRDRGHTEAFF. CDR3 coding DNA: TGCGCCAGCAGGGACAGGGGGCACACTGAAGCTTTCTTT.

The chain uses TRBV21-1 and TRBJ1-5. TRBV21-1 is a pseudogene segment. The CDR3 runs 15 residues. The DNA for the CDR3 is TGTGCCAGCAGCATCAGTGACAGGGAGGGTCAGCCCCAGCATTTT. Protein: CASSISDREGQPQHF.

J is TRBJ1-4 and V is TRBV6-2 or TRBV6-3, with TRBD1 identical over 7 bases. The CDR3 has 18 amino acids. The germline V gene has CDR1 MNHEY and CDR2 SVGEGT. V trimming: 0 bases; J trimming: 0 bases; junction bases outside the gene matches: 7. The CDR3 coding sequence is TGTGCCAGCAGTTACTCGCTGGACAGGACCGCAACTAATGAAAAACTGTTTTTT. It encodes CASSYSLDRTATNEKLFF.

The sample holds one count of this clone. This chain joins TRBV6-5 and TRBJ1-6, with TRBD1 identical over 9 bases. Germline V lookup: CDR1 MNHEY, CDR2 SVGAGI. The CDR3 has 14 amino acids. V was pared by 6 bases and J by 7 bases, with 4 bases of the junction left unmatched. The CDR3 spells CASSSGQGNSPLHF. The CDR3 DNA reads TGTGCCAGCAGCTCCGGACAGGGGAATTCACCCCTCCACTTT.